Listed below are T cell receptor beta chains from one sample, sequenced in a study of early T cells in non-severe SARS-CoV-2 infection. TCRdb re-analysed the 5' RACE reads in MiXCR, keeping a single row per CDR3 protein. This sample has about 71,000 distinct CDR3 sequences, with around 12% found just once. Sequencing used whole blood, obtained at baseline. These receptors all stem from an adult who was a healthcare worker with PCR-confirmed SARS-CoV-2 infection or an uninfected control (not recorded which). The CDR3 runs from the conserved cysteine through the conserved F or W. The D gene is left open where the match is weak. Rows may omit the clone size; those that give it use once, few, many or a size class.

j_gene	d_gene	v_gene	abundance	CDR3aa	CDR3nt
TRBJ1-6	-	TRBV6-6	-	CASSYSKLTSPLHF	TGTGCCAGCAGTTACTCGAAATTAACTTCACCCCTCCACTTT
TRBJ1-2	-	TRBV7-9	-	CASSLEIQFYGYTF	TGTGCCAGCAGCTTAGAGATACAGTTCTATGGCTACACCTTC
TRBJ2-7	-	TRBV2	-	CASIGAAKPYEQYF	TGTGCCAGCATAGGGGCAGCCAAGCCCTACGAGCAGTACTTC
TRBJ2-7	TRBD1	TRBV18	few	CASSPGQGYGEQYF	TGTGCCAGCTCTCCTGGACAGGGGTACGGCGAGCAGTACTTC
TRBJ1-2	-	TRBV4-3	few	CASSHRAGATNYGYTF	TGCGCCAGCAGCCATAGGGCAGGAGCCACTAACTATGGCTACACCTTC
TRBJ2-1	-	TRBV7-2	few	CASSLVTGPYNEQFF	TGTGCCAGCAGCTTAGTTACAGGGCCCTACAATGAGCAGTTCTTC
TRBJ2-1	TRBD1	TRBV27	few	CASSLQGVQSSYNEQFF	TGTGCCAGCAGTTTACAGGGGGTACAGAGCTCCTACAATGAGCAGTTCTTC
TRBJ1-2	-	TRBV27	-	CASRTALNYGYTF	TGTGCCAGCAGGACAGCGCTTAACTATGGCTACACCTTC
TRBJ2-1	TRBD2	TRBV5-5	few	CASKPLAGGPYEQFF	TGTGCCAGCAAACCTCTAGCGGGGGGGCCTTATGAGCAGTTCTTC
TRBJ1-5	-	TRBV4-1	few	CASSQAITGSGNQPQHF	TGCGCCAGCAGCCAGGCTATAACAGGGTCGGGCAATCAGCCCCAGCATTTT
TRBJ1-1	-	TRBV18	few	CASSPYEGSNTEAFF	TGTGCCAGCTCACCCTATGAGGGTTCAAACACTGAAGCTTTCTTT
TRBJ1-6	TRBD1	TRBV3-1	-	CASSRSTGRLSPLHF	TGTGCCAGCAGCCGATCGACAGGGAGGCTTTCACCCCTCCACTTT
TRBJ1-1	TRBD1	TRBV18	few	CASSTGQGSEAFF	TGTGCCAGCTCAACGGGACAGGGCTCTGAAGCTTTCTTT
TRBJ1-1	-	TRBV6-5	-	CASLGVDRQNTEAFF	TGTGCCAGCCTCGGAGTGGACCGACAGAACACTGAAGCTTTCTTT
TRBJ2-5	TRBD1	TRBV2	many	CASRDRGETQYF	TGTGCCAGCAGAGACAGGGGAGAGACCCAGTACTTC
TRBJ2-2	-	TRBV11-2	-	CASSLGIPTGELFF	TGTGCCAGCAGCTTGGGTATCCCGACCGGGGAGCTGTTTTTT
TRBJ2-2	TRBD1	TRBV7-9	-	CASSRGPRGTGELFF	TGTGCCAGCAGCAGGGGCCCCAGGGGGACCGGGGAGCTGTTTTTT